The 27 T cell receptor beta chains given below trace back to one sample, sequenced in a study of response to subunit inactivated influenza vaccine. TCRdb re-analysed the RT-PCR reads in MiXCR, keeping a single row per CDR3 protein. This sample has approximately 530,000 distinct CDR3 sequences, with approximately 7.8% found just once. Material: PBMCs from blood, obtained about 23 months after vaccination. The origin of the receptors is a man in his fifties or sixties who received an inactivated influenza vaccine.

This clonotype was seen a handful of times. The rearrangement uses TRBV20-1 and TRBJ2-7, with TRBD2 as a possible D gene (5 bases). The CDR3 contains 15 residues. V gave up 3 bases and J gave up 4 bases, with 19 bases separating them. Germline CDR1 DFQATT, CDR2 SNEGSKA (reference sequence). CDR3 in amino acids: CSASPTSGAPYEQYF. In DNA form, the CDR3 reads TGCAGTGCTAGCCCCACCAGCGGAGCTCCTTACGAGCAGTACTTC.

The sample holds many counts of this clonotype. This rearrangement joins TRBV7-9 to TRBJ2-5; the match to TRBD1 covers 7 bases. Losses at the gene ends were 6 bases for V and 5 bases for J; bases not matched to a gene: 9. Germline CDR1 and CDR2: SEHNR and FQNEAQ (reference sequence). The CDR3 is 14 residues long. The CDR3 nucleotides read TGTGCCAGCAGTCAACAGGGGAGCCATGAGACCCAGTACTTC. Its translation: CASSQQGSHETQYF.

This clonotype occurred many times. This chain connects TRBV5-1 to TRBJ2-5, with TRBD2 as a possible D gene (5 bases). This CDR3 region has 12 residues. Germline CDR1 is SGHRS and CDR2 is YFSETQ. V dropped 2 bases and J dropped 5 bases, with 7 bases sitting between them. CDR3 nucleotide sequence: TGCGCCAGCAGCTTCCCGGGGGAGACCCAGTACTTC. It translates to CASSFPGETQYF.

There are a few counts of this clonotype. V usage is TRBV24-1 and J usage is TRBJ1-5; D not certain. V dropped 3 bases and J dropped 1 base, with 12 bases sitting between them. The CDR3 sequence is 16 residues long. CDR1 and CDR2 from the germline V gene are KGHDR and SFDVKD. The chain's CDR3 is CATSDPRGGSNQPQHF. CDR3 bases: TGTGCCACCAGTGATCCCCGAGGCGGGAGCAATCAGCCCCAGCATTTT.

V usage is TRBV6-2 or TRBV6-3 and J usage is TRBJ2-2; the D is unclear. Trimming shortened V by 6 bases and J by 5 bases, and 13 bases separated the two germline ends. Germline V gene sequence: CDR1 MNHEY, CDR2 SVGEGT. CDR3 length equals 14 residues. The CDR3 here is CASSQRTGTGELFF. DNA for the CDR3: TGTGCCAGCAGCCAAAGGACGGGTACCGGGGAGCTGTTTTTT.

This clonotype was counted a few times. CDR3 loop: CAIANSNQPQHF. DNA for the CDR3: TGTGCCATCGCTAACAGCAATCAGCCCCAGCATTTT. The rearrangement joins TRBV10-3 to TRBJ1-5; the D is unclear. CDR1 is ENHRY and CDR2 is SYGVKD in the germline V gene. Between the trimmed V and J ends, which lost 8 bases and 1 base, there was a span of 6 bases. This CDR3 has 12 amino acids.

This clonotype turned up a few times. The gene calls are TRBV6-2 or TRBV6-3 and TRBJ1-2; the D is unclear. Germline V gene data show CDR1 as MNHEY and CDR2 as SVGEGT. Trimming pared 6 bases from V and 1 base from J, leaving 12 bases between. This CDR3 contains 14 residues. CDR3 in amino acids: CASRPPIFNYGYTF. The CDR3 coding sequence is TGTGCCAGCAGGCCGCCTATTTTTAACTATGGCTACACCTTC.

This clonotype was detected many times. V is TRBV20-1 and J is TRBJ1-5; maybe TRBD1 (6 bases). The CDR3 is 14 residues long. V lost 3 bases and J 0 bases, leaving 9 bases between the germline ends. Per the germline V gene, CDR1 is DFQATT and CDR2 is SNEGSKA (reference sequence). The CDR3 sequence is CSASGGYSNQPQHF. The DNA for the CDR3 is TGCAGTGCTAGTGGGGGCTATAGCAATCAGCCCCAGCATTTT.

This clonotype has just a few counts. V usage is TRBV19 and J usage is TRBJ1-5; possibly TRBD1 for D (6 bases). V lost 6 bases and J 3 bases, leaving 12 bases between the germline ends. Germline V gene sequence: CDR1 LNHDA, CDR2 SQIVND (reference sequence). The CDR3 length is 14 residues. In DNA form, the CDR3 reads TGTGCCAGTAGAACCCGGGACACCAATCAGCCCCAGCATTTT. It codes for CASRTRDTNQPQHF.

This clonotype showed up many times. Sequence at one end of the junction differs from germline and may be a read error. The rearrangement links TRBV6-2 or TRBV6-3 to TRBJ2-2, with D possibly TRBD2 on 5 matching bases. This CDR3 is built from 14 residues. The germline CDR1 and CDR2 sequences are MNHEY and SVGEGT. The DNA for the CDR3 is TGCGCCAGCAGTCGAGGGCTCAACACCGGGGAGCTGTTTTTT. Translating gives CASSRGLNTGELFF.

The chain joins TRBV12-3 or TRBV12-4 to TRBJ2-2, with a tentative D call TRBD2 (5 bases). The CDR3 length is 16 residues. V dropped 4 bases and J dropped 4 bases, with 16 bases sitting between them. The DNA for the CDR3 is TGTGCCAGCAGTTCATACCGGGCACGGGGCACCGGGGAGCTGTTTTTT. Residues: CASSSYRARGTGELFF.

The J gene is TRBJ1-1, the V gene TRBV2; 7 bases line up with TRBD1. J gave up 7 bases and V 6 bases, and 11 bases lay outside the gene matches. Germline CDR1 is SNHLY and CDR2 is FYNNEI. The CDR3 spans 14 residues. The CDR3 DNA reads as TGTGCCAGCAGCCCGGGACAGTCAACTTTTGAAGCTTTCTTT. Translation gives CASSPGQSTFEAFF.

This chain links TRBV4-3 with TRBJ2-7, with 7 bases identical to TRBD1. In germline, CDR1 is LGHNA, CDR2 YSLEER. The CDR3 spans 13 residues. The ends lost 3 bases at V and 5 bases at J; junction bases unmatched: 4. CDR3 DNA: TGCGCCAGCAGCCAGACAGGGTCCCACGAGCAGTACTTC. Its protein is CASSQTGSHEQYF.

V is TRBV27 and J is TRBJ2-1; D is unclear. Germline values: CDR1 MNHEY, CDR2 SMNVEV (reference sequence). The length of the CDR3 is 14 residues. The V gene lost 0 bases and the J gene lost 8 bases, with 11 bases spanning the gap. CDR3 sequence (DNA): TGTGCCAGCAGTTTATCTAGGGCCCGGGATGAGCAGTTCTTC. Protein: CASSLSRARDEQFF.

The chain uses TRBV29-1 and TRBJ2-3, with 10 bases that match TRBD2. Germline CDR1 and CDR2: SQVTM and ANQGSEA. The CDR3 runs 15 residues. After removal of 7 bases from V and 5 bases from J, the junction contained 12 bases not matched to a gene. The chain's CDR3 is CSGNVLAGMGDTQYF. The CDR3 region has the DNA TGCAGCGGAAACGTACTAGCGGGGATGGGAGATACGCAGTATTTT.

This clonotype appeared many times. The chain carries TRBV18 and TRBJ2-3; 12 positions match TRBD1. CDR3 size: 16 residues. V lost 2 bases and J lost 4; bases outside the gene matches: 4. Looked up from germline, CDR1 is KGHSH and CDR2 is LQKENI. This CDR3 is CASSPGTGGAADTQYF. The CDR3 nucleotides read TGTGCCAGCTCACCAGGGACAGGGGGCGCGGCAGATACGCAGTATTTT.

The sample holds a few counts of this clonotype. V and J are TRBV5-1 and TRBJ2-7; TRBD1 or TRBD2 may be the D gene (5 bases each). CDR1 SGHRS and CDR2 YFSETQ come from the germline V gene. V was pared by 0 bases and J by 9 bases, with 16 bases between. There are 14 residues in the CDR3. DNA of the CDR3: TGCGCCAGCAGCTTGGAGCAGGGCGGAGGAGTGCAGTACTTC. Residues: CASSLEQGGGVQYF.

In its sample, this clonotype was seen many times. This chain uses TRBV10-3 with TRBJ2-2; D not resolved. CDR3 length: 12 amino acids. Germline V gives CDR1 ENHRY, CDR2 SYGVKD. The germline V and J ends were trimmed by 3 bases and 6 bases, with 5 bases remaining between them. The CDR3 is CAISEIPGELFF. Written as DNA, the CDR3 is TGTGCCATCAGTGAAATCCCCGGGGAGCTGTTTTTT.

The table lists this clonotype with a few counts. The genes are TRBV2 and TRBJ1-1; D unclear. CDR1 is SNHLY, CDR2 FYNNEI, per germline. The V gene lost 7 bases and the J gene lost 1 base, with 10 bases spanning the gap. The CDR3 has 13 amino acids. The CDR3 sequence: CASKMAENTEAFF. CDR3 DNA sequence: TGTGCCAGCAAGATGGCCGAGAACACTGAAGCTTTCTTT.

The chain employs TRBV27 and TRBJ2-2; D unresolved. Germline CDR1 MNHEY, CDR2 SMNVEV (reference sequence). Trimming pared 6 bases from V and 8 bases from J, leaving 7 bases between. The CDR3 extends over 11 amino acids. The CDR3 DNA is TGTGCCAGCAGGACATCGGGGGAGCTGTTTTTT. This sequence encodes CASRTSGELFF.

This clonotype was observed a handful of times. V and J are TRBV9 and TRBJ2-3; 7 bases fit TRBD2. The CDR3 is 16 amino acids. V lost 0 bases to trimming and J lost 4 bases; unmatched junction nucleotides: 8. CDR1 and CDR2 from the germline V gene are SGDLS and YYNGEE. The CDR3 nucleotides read TGTGCCAGCAGCGTAGATGGGGGGGGGTCTTCAGATACGCAGTATTTT. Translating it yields CASSVDGGGSSDTQYF. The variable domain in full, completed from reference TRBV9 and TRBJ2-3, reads DSGVTQTPKHLITATGQRVTLRCSPRSGDLSVYWYQQSLDQGLQFLIQYYNGEERAKGNILERFSAQQFPDLHSELNLSSLELGDSALYFCASSVDGGGSSDTQYFGPGTRLTVL.

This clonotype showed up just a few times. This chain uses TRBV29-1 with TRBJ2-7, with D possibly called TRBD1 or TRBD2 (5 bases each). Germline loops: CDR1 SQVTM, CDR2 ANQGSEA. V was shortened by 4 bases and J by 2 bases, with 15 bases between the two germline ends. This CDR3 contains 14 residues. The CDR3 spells CSVVGGTEAYEQYF. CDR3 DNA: TGCAGCGTTGTTGGTGGGACGGAGGCCTACGAGCAGTACTTC.

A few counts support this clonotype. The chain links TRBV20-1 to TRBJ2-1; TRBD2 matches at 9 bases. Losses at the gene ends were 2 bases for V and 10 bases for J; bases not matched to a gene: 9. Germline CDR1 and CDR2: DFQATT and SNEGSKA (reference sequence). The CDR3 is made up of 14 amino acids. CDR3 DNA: TGCAGTGCTAGAAGTCGGCTAGCGGGGTACGAGCAGTTCTTC. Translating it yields CSARSRLAGYEQFF.

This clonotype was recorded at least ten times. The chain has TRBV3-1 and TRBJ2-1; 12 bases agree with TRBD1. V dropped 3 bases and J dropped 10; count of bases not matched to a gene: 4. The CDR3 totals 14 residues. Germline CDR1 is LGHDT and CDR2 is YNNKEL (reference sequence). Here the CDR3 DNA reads TGTGCCAGCAGCCAGGGGACAGGGGGCAGGGAGCAGTTCTTC. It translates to CASSQGTGGREQFF.

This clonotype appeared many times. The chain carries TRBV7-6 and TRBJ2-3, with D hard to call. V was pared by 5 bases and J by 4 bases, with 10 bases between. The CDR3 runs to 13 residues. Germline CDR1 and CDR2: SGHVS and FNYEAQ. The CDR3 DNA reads TGTGCCAGCAGCGCCCGAGAGGCAGATACGCAGTATTTT. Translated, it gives CASSAREADTQYF. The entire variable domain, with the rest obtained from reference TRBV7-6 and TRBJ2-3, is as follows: GAGVSQSPRYKVTKRGQDVALRCDPISGHVSLYWYRQALGQGPEFLTYFNYEAQQDKSGLPNDRFSAERPEGSISTLTIQRTEQRDSAMYRCASSAREADTQYFGPGTRLTVL.

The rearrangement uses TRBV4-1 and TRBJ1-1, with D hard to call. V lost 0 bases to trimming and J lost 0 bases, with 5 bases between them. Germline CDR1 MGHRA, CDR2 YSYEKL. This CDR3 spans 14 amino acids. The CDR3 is CASSQDLMNTEAFF. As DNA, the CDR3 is TGCGCCAGCAGCCAAGATCTGATGAACACTGAAGCTTTCTTT.

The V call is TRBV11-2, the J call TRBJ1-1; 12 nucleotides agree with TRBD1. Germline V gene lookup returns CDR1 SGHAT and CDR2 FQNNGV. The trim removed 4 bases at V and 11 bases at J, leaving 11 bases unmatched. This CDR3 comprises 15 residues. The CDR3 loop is CASSSTLGQGALAFF. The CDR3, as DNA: TGTGCCAGCAGCTCAACCCTGGGACAGGGGGCTCTGGCTTTCTTT.